This T cell receptor beta chain emerged from a study of neurological immune-mediated disorders. The starting material, 2 million PBMCs stored at -80 C, gave rise to the unsorted libraries. There are many counts of this clonotype. The V gene lost 5 bases and the J gene lost 3 bases, with 16 bases spanning the gap. The germline CDR1 and CDR2 sequences are SGHTA and FQGNSA. CDR3 length: 16 amino acids. TCRdb re-derived calls from the 5' RACE reads in MiXCR, one entry per CDR3 protein. The sample includes 70,000 or so distinct CDR3 sequences, roughly 3% of them seen just once. This receptor was identified in a woman in her forties or fifties with multiple sclerosis. The source material was PBMCs. This sequence joins TRBV7-2 and TRBJ2-2; D may be TRBD2 (7 bases). The CDR3 here is CASSIWRGRDTGELFF. The CDR3 coding sequence is TGTGCCAGCAGCATTTGGCGGGGGCGCGACACCGGGGAGCTGTTTTTT.